The clone carrying this T cell receptor beta chain showed up just a few times. V was shortened by 1 base and J by 0 bases, with 10 bases between the two germline ends. The CDR3 is 16 residues long. The V gene's germline CDR1 is SEHNR and CDR2 FQNEAQ (reference sequence). The data belong to a study of human T cells and chemical hapten exposure. On the study more broadly: Variability of per-sample TCR yields stemmed mainly from small differences in pooled library volume.

Documented time point: pre-sensitization, week 0. Treatment in this sample: therapeutic diphenylcyclopropenone sensitization with weekly scalp DPC. Individual cDNA molecules each carried unique molecular identifiers attached by the library. In the study's own analysis: A per-sample median of about 100,000 TCRs was observed, with counts ranging from roughly 23,224 to 700,000. TCRdb re-derived calls from the RACE reads in MiXCR, one entry per CDR3 protein. In this record, the V and J calls reflect TCRdb's handling and not the investigators' own analysis. The data contain about 270,000 distinct CDR3 sequences, around 7% of them seen just once; the ten biggest clones take up roughly 1.2%.

The starting material was whole blood, obtained in connection with sensitization to the hapten diphenylcyclopropenone (DPC). This chain links TRBV7-9 with TRBJ2-1; possible D gene TRBD2, 6 bases. This sequence was found in a man aged 18 to 30 with alopecia areata. Some clones in this sample may be carry-over from other donors' samples. The CDR3 nucleotides read TGTGCCAGCAGCTTAGGTCCTAGCGACTCCTACAATGAGCAGTTCTTC. Protein: CASSLGPSDSYNEQFF.